This T cell receptor beta chain emerged from a study of T cell clusters in autoimmune cytopenias. TRB was amplified from about 260 ng of peripheral blood genomic DNA per sample. One tube held mixed TRB-A and TRB-B primer pools for touch-down PCR. TCRdb reanalyzed the multiplex PCR reads, giving one entry per CDR3 protein sequence and no DNA. The sample table includes approximately 12,000 distinct CDR3 sequences. CDR1 is SGHNT and CDR2 is YENEEA in the germline V gene. The CDR3 spans 13 residues. The same sample was also used in a study of T cell repertoires in aging, cancer and after chemotherapy.

The V gene is TRBV11-3, the J gene TRBJ2-7. The clonotype comes from a human donor in good health. Sequencing input: peripheral blood. Here the CDR3 reads CASSLGTAYEQYF. The full variable domain, its missing parts supplied by reference TRBV11-3 and TRBJ2-7, is EAGVVQSPRYKIIEKKQPVAFWCNPISGHNTLYWYLQNLGQGPELLIRYENEEAVDDSQLPKDRFSAERLKGVDSTLKIQPAELGDSAVYLCASSLGTAYEQYFGPGTRLTVT.